These 16 T cell receptor beta chains originate from one sample sequenced in a study of blood T cell repertoires in COVID-19. TCRdb keeps only in-frame clones here, not all; method: immunoSEQ multiplex PCR. The table has some 87,000 clones, under 85% seen once; the top ten hold more than 20%. The sequenced material came from peripheral blood. All receptors derive from a human donor in a cohort sampled during active COVID-19.

The CDR3 region has the DNA TGTGCCAGTAGTATTAATGCCCGCGGGACAGGGGTTGAAAAACTGTTTTTT. It yields the protein CASSINARGTGVEKLFF. The chain is built from TRBV19 and TRBJ1-4, with 10 bases matching TRBD1. This CDR3 spans 17 amino acids. Per germline, CDR1 LNHDA and CDR2 SQIVND (reference sequence). V dropped 3 bases and J dropped 7; count of bases not matched to a gene: 11. The complete variable domain, with remaining parts taken from reference TRBV19 and TRBJ1-4, reads DGGITQSPKYLFRKEGQNVTLSCEQNLNHDAMYWYRQDPGQGLRLIYYSQIVNDFQKGDIAEGYSVSREKKESFPLTVTSAQKNPTAFYLCASSINARGTGVEKLFFGSGTQLSVL.

The gene calls are TRBV27 and TRBJ2-5; a possible D gene is TRBD1 (5 bases). Germline loops: CDR1 MNHEY, CDR2 SMNVEV (reference sequence). Trimming shortened V by 0 bases and J by 0 bases, and 8 bases separated the two germline ends. This CDR3 has 15 residues. CDR3 bases: TGTGCCAGCAGTTTATCCCGACAGAACCAAGAGACCCAGTACTTC. Protein sequence: CASSLSRQNQETQYF.

The rearrangement joins TRBV28 to TRBJ1-5, with TRBD1 matching 9 bases. Germline CDR1 reads MDHEN; CDR2 reads SYDVKM. The trim removed 1 base at V and 2 bases at J, leaving 3 bases unmatched. The CDR3 covers 16 residues. The CDR3: CASSLYRTGGNQPQHF. CDR3 DNA: TGTGCCAGCAGTTTATACCGGACAGGGGGCAATCAGCCCCAGCATTTT.

V usage is TRBV5-1 and J usage is TRBJ2-3, with 9 bases aligning to TRBD2. The length of the CDR3 is 14 residues. J gave up 2 bases and V 6 bases, and 4 bases lay outside the gene matches. The V gene's germline CDR1 is SGHRS and CDR2 YFSETQ. Here the CDR3 reads CASKLAGFTDTQYF. The CDR3 bases are TGCGCCAGCAAGCTAGCGGGATTCACAGATACGCAGTATTTT.

The rearrangement uses TRBV7-2 and TRBJ2-7, with TRBD1 matching 9 bases. Germline V gene data show CDR1 as SGHTA and CDR2 as FQGNSA. V shed 5 bases and J 3 bases; nucleotides not matched to a gene: 8. The CDR3 consists of 15 residues. The CDR3 here is CASSMAGTGLYEQYF. The CDR3 DNA is TGTGCCAGCAGCATGGCCGGGACAGGGCTCTACGAGCAGTACTTC. The full variable domain, its missing parts supplied by reference TRBV7-2 and TRBJ2-7, is GAGVSQSPSNKVTEKGKDVELRCDPISGHTALYWYRQSLGQGLEFLIYFQGNSAPDKSGLPSDRFSAERTGGSVSTLTIQRTQQEDSAVYLCASSMAGTGLYEQYFGPGTRLTVT.

As for this clone: A read error may produce the germline difference seen at one junction end. This rearrangement joins TRBV29-1 to TRBJ1-2, with D tentatively TRBD1 (5 bases). Germline V gene lookup returns CDR1 SQVTM and CDR2 ANQGSEA. The CDR3 is 11 amino acids. CDR3 region: CSVEIGQQGRF. For the CDR3, the DNA is TGCAGCGTTGAAATTGGTCAGCAGGGCCGCTTC.

J is TRBJ2-7 and V is TRBV14; 7 bases fit TRBD1. There are 14 residues in the CDR3. Germline CDR1 reads SGHDN; CDR2 reads FVKESK. J lost 6 bases, V lost 2 bases, and 7 bases had no gene match. CDR3 amino acids: CASSQSQGVGEQYF. CDR3 nucleotide sequence: TGTGCCAGCAGCCAATCCCAGGGGGTCGGCGAGCAGTACTTC.

The J gene is TRBJ2-3, the V gene TRBV4-2; 12 bases are shared with TRBD2. The CDR3 extends over 16 amino acids. Trimming at V came to 2 bases and at J to 6 bases, leaving 6 bases not matched to a gene. Per the germline V gene, CDR1 is LGHNA and CDR2 is YNFKEQ. The CDR3 DNA reads TGTGCCAGCAGCCAACGGACTAGCGGGACGATGGATACGCAGTATTTT. It encodes CASSQRTSGTMDTQYF.

The chain carries TRBV18 and TRBJ2-7; 9 nucleotides line up with TRBD1. From germline, CDR1 is KGHSH and CDR2 LQKENI. The CDR3 length is 15 residues. J gave up 1 base and V 5 bases, and 6 bases lay outside the gene matches. The CDR3 DNA follows: TGTGCCAGCTCATCTACAGGGGGCCAGTCCTACGAGCAGTACTTC. This codes for CASSSTGGQSYEQYF.

CDR3: CASNERPGTGFSEAFF. CDR3 nucleotide sequence: TGCGCCAGCAACGAAAGACCCGGGACAGGGTTTTCTGAAGCTTTCTTT. The chain employs TRBV5-1 and TRBJ1-1; 9 bases align to TRBD1. Germline loops: CDR1 SGHRS, CDR2 YFSETQ. V lost 6 bases and J lost 6; bases outside the gene matches: 15. The CDR3 runs to 16 residues.

The chain employs TRBV27 and TRBJ2-1, with TRBD2 matching over 11 bases. V lost 0 bases to trimming and J lost 6 bases; unmatched junction nucleotides: 16. Germline lookup yields CDR1 MNHEY and CDR2 SMNVEV (reference sequence). This CDR3 has 20 amino acids. CDR3 bases: TGTGCCAGCAGTTTATCTAGCGGGGGGGCCAAGTATGTCTTAGGCAATGAGCAGTTCTTC. Residues: CASSLSSGGAKYVLGNEQFF.

The V call is TRBV6-5, the J call TRBJ1-3; no clear D. CDR3 length equals 13 residues. Germline CDR1 reads MNHEY; CDR2 reads SVGAGI. V was trimmed by 6 bases and J by 4 bases, leaving 10 bases between them. DNA of the CDR3: TGTGCCAGCAGAGTACTTAACGGAAACACCATATATTTT. Its protein product is CASRVLNGNTIYF.

This chain links TRBV18 with TRBJ2-2, with TRBD2 as a possible D gene (5 bases). The CDR3 has 16 residues. Germline CDR1 is KGHSH and CDR2 is LQKENI. The V end was cut by 2 bases, the J end by 1 base, with 11 bases between. As DNA, the CDR3 is TGTGCCAGCTCACCAGCTAGCCTTATGAACACCGGGGAGCTGTTTTTT. Translation gives CASSPASLMNTGELFF.

V usage is TRBV15 and J usage is TRBJ2-7; the D gene is possibly TRBD2 (6 bases). The CDR3 totals 17 residues. CDR1 is LNHNV and CDR2 is YYDKDF in the germline V gene (reference sequence). Trimming cost V 0 bases and J 1 base, with 16 bases left between them. CDR3 region: CATSRDLSQGLSYEQYF. The DNA of the CDR3 is TGTGCCACCAGCAGAGATTTGAGTCAGGGACTTTCCTACGAGCAGTACTTC. The whole variable domain, filled in from reference TRBV15 and TRBJ2-7, reads DAMVIQNPRYQVTQFGKPVTLSCSQTLNHNVMYWYQQKSSQAPKLLFHYYDKDFNNEADTPDNFQSRRPNTSFCFLDIRSPGLGDTAMYLCATSRDLSQGLSYEQYFGPGTRLTVT.

CDR3 sequence reads: CSVRGGDTQYF. Written as DNA, the CDR3 is TGCAGCGTGAGGGGGGGAGATACGCAGTATTTT. This sequence joins TRBV29-1 and TRBJ2-3, with TRBD2 as a possible D gene (7 bases). Germline-derived CDR1 and CDR2 are SQVTM and ANQGSEA. Trimming cost V 6 bases and J 5 bases, with 9 bases left between them. The CDR3 covers 11 residues.

The rearrangement joins TRBV28 to TRBJ2-7; possible D gene TRBD2, 5 bases. V was shortened by 8 bases and J by 0 bases, with 14 bases between the two germline ends. The CDR3 has 14 residues. Germline CDR1 is MDHEN and CDR2 is SYDVKM. The CDR3 loop reads CASGTSGSSYEQYF. The CDR3 bases are TGTGCCAGCGGAACCAGCGGTAGCTCCTACGAGCAGTACTTC.